This entry lists 29 T cell receptor beta chains sequenced from one sample in a study of blood T cell repertoires in COVID-19 (dated by TCRdb to about 2020). The library was built by means of the immunoSEQ multiplex PCR assay. TCRdb holds this immuneACCESS table with in-frame rearrangements only. Some clones are missing; in checked studies, unresolved V genes explain under half, and the rest has no known cause. This sample comprises roughly 160,000 clones, 86% of them detected only once. Approximately 7% of the sample lies in the top ten. Sequenced input: peripheral blood. The source is a man in his forties or fifties with active or convalescent COVID-19.

This chain links TRBV19 with TRBJ1-1; tentative D call: TRBD1 (6 bases). This CDR3 is 14 amino acids long. Trimming stripped 7 bases from V and 0 bases from J, with 12 bases between. Germline-derived CDR1 and CDR2 are LNHDA and SQIVND (reference sequence). CDR3 coding DNA: TGTGCCAGTAACAAAAACAGGGTGAACACTGAAGCTTTCTTT. Translated: CASNKNRVNTEAFF.

This clone was found a few times. The chain carries TRBV7-9 and TRBJ1-4, with TRBD1 as a possible D gene (5 bases). Germline CDR1 is SEHNR and CDR2 is FQNEAQ (reference sequence). The CDR3 covers 16 residues. Trimming removed 5 bases from V and 4 bases from J, with 17 bases in between. Written as DNA, the CDR3 is TGTGCCAGCAGCCTTGTGGTGGGGCTGATTAATGAAAAACTGTTTTTT. It codes for CASSLVVGLINEKLFF. Supplemented by reference TRBV7-9 and TRBJ1-4, the full variable domain reads DTGVSQNPRHKITKRGQNVTFRCDPISEHNRLYWYRQTLGQGPEFLTYFQNEAQLEKSRLLSDRFSAERPKGSFSTLEIQRTEQGDSAMYLCASSLVVGLINEKLFFGSGTQLSVL.

CDR3 DNA sequence: TGTGCCACCAGCAGAGATTACCCGGGACAGGGGTTCGCTGAAGCTTTCTTT. Amino acids: CATSRDYPGQGFAEAFF. This sequence joins TRBV15 and TRBJ1-1; TRBD1 matches 10 bases. Germline V gene sequence: CDR1 LNHNV, CDR2 YYDKDF (reference sequence). CDR3 length: 17 amino acids. V lost 0 bases to trimming and J lost 6 bases; unmatched junction nucleotides: 10.

This chain connects TRBV7-2 to TRBJ1-1; maybe TRBD1 (5 bases). The CDR3 spans 18 residues. V shed 2 bases and J shed 0 bases, with 19 bases lying between them. The germline V gene encodes CDR1 SGHTA and CDR2 FQGNSA. Here the CDR3 reads CASSLSLTLWGVNTEAFF. CDR3 DNA: TGTGCCAGCAGCTTATCCCTAACTCTCTGGGGGGTGAACACTGAAGCTTTCTTT.

V is TRBV5-1 and J is TRBJ2-3; 11 bases fit TRBD2. Germline CDR1 reads SGHRS; CDR2 reads YFSETQ. The CDR3 contains 17 residues. V lost 2 bases to trimming and J lost 0 bases; unmatched junction nucleotides: 5. CDR3 residues: CASSFTSGGSSTDTQYF. The CDR3 region has the DNA TGCGCCAGCAGCTTTACTAGCGGGGGTTCTAGCACAGATACGCAGTATTTT.

This sequence joins TRBV6-2 or TRBV6-3 and TRBJ1-1; 10 bases agree with TRBD1. This CDR3 is 18 amino acids long. Germline loops: CDR1 MNHEY, CDR2 SVGEGT. J lost 5 bases, V lost 2 bases, and 14 bases had no gene match. CDR3 protein: CASSYDRGREWRPTEAFF. The CDR3 DNA reads TGTGCCAGCAGTTACGACAGGGGGCGCGAATGGCGACCAACTGAAGCTTTCTTT.

As regards this clone: Other DNA sequences in the same sample also yield this CDR3. The chain has TRBV5-1 and TRBJ1-2, with a weak D call TRBD1 (6 bases). This CDR3 has 14 amino acids. V lost 2 bases and J 4 bases, leaving 12 bases between the germline ends. Per the germline V gene, CDR1 is SGHRS and CDR2 is YFSETQ. The CDR3 is CASSFQGRGYGYTF. Here the CDR3 DNA reads TGCGCCAGCAGCTTCCAGGGGAGAGGCTATGGCTACACCTTC.

The V gene is TRBV6-5, the J gene TRBJ2-1; 12 positions agree with TRBD2. The V and J ends lost 6 bases and 8 bases, in that order; junction bases with no gene match: 8. The CDR3 contains 15 residues. Germline assignment: CDR1 MNHEY and CDR2 SVGAGI. CDR3 DNA sequence: TGTGCCAGCAGACCCGGACTAGCGGGAAGAGATGAGCAGTTCTTC. It encodes CASRPGLAGRDEQFF.

The chain recombines TRBV10-2 with TRBJ2-1; 9 positions agree with TRBD1. Germline V CDR1 and CDR2: WSHSY, SAAADI. The CDR3 consists of 15 residues. V shed 8 bases and J 7 bases; nucleotides not matched to a gene: 12. The chain's CDR3 is CASRIPGQGINEQFF. The CDR3 bases are TGCGCCAGCCGAATACCGGGACAGGGTATTAATGAGCAGTTCTTC.

J is TRBJ2-1 and V is TRBV10-3, with D uncertain. Germline V CDR1 and CDR2: ENHRY, SYGVKD. Trimming left V 3 bases short and J 3 bases short, with 3 bases between. CDR3 length: 12 residues. Written as DNA, the CDR3 is TGTGCCATCAGTGACGGCTACAATGAGCAGTTCTTC. This gives the protein CAISDGYNEQFF.

The chain carries TRBV19 and TRBJ2-1; 8 positions agree with TRBD1. Trimming removed 3 bases from V and 4 bases from J; junction bases left unmatched: 5. This CDR3 comprises 15 residues. From germline, CDR1 is LNHDA and CDR2 SQIVND (reference sequence). The CDR3, as DNA: TGTGCCAGTAGTATTAACAGGGGGACTTACAATGAGCAGTTCTTC. This gives the protein CASSINRGTYNEQFF.

The chain is built from TRBV25-1 and TRBJ2-7; 7 positions match TRBD2. Germline values: CDR1 MGHDK, CDR2 SYGVNS. With 1 base clipped from V and 6 bases from J, the junction kept 6 bases outside the gene matches. This CDR3 contains 14 residues. CDR3 in amino acids: CASSEFRWGGEQYF. The CDR3 bases are TGTGCCAGCAGTGAATTCCGTTGGGGGGGCGAGCAGTACTTC.

This clone occurred a few times. This chain joins TRBV6-2 or TRBV6-3 and TRBJ2-2; D may be TRBD2 (6 bases). This CDR3 comprises 14 residues. The V gene's germline CDR1 is MNHEY and CDR2 SVGEGT. Trimming shortened V by 4 bases and J by 2 bases, and 8 bases separated the two germline ends. The CDR3 DNA reads as TGTGCCAGCAGTTCTAGCGTTAACACCGGGGAGCTGTTTTTT. This sequence encodes CASSSSVNTGELFF.

V is TRBV10-3 and J is TRBJ2-1; 10 bases are a match to TRBD1. CDR1 is ENHRY, CDR2 SYGVKD, per germline. The CDR3 is 14 residues long. Trimming cost V 6 bases and J 4 bases; bases outside gene matches: 3. In DNA, the CDR3 is TGTGCCATCAGAGGACAGGGGGGATACAATGAGCAGTTCTTC. Amino acid sequence: CAIRGQGGYNEQFF.

This chain links TRBV7-9 with TRBJ1-4; a weak D match, TRBD1 (5 bases). This CDR3 contains 14 residues. Trimming removed 3 bases from V and 2 bases from J, with 7 bases in between. The germline gives CDR1 SEHNR, CDR2 FQNEAQ (reference sequence). The CDR3 nucleotides read TGTGCCAGCAGCTTCGGGGGGACTAATGAAAAACTGTTTTTT. Residues: CASSFGGTNEKLFF.

The chain links TRBV5-5 to TRBJ1-6, with D perhaps matching TRBD1 (6 bases). Germline V CDR1 and CDR2: SGHKS, YYEKEE (reference sequence). The V and J ends lost 1 base and 9 bases respectively, with 20 bases between them. The CDR3 consists of 17 residues. The CDR3 DNA sequence: TGTGCCAGCAGCTTGCTCTGGACAGTCTTCGTGAGTTCACCCCTCCACTTT. It codes for CASSLLWTVFVSSPLHF. The variable domain in full, completed from reference TRBV5-5 and TRBJ1-6, reads DAGVTQSPTHLIKTRGQQVTLRCSPISGHKSVSWYQQVLGQGPQFIFQYYEKEERGRGNFPDRFSARQFPNYSSELNVNALLLGDSALYLCASSLLWTVFVSSPLHFGNGTRLTVT.

In its sample, this clone was seen once. V usage is TRBV29-1 and J usage is TRBJ2-3; perhaps TRBD2 as D (7 bases). Germline CDR1 and CDR2: SQVTM and ANQGSEA. CDR3 length: 16 residues. V lost 3 bases to trimming and J lost 4 bases, with 20 bases between them. The CDR3 DNA sequence: TGCAGCGTTGATGGGTCGCGGGGCGGGGGCGCAGATACGCAGTATTTT. Residues: CSVDGSRGGGADTQYF.

The J gene is TRBJ2-1, the V gene TRBV4-3; D may be TRBD2 (6 bases). V dropped 0 bases and J dropped 8 bases, with 17 bases sitting between them. Germline CDR1 is LGHNA and CDR2 is YSLEER. CDR3 length: 16 residues. DNA of the CDR3: TGCGCCAGCAGCCAAGAAGTGGGAGTGGAGCGGGATGAGCAGTTCTTC. Amino acids: CASSQEVGVERDEQFF.

The chain carries TRBV18 and TRBJ2-7, with 7 bases that match TRBD2. Germline V lookup: CDR1 KGHSH, CDR2 LQKENI. The J segment lost 7 bases and the V segment lost 0 bases, leaving 6 bases of the junction unmatched. The CDR3 covers 14 residues. CDR3 coding DNA: TGTGCCAGCTCACCACCGAGCGGGGCGGGGGAGCAGTACTTC. It translates to CASSPPSGAGEQYF.

The V call is TRBV11-3, the J call TRBJ2-2; TRBD2 matches 11 bases. Per the germline V gene, CDR1 is SGHNT and CDR2 is YENEEA. The CDR3 totals 19 residues. J was trimmed by 3 bases and V by 1 base; bases with no gene match: 10. CDR3 loop: CASSLARDSGRAYTGELFF. CDR3 coding DNA: TGTGCCAGCAGCTTAGCGCGCGATAGCGGGAGGGCGTACACCGGGGAGCTGTTTTTT.

This clone has only a few counts. The V call is TRBV7-9, the J call TRBJ2-2; a weak D match, TRBD2 (6 bases). The CDR3 length is 15 residues. In germline, CDR1 is SEHNR, CDR2 FQNEAQ (reference sequence). The V and J ends lost 2 bases and 1 base respectively, with 8 bases between them. The CDR3 region has the DNA TGTGCCAGCAGCTTACCGGGACTGAACACCGGGGAGCTGTTTTTT. Amino acid sequence: CASSLPGLNTGELFF.

This chain connects TRBV18 to TRBJ2-5; D is perhaps TRBD1 (6 bases). This CDR3 comprises 14 residues. CDR1 is KGHSH, CDR2 LQKENI, per germline. Trimming cost V 1 base and J 3 bases, with 9 bases left between them. CDR3 loop: CASSPLRQEETQYF. The CDR3 bases are TGTGCCAGCTCACCACTACGACAGGAAGAGACCCAGTACTTC.

The chain has TRBV11-2 and TRBJ2-2; 15 bases are shared with TRBD2. V trimming: 5 bases; J trimming: 6 bases; junction bases outside the gene matches: 10. The germline gives CDR1 SGHAT, CDR2 FQNNGV. This CDR3 spans 18 amino acids. CDR3 bases: TGTGCCAGCAGCGCCGGACTAGCGGGAGGGCCGCATGCCGGGGAGCTGTTTTTT. Translated, it gives CASSAGLAGGPHAGELFF.

The V gene is TRBV18, the J gene TRBJ1-1; D uncertain. Germline loops: CDR1 KGHSH, CDR2 LQKENI. The CDR3 is made up of 14 amino acids. The ends were cut back, 3 bases at V and 2 bases at J, with 10 bases in the middle. Here the CDR3 reads CASSPRKENTEAFF. The CDR3 nucleotides read TGTGCCAGCTCACCGAGGAAAGAAAACACTGAAGCTTTCTTT.

The sample holds a few counts of this clone. The chain uses TRBV7-2 and TRBJ1-1; D is undetermined. V was trimmed by 5 bases and J by 11 bases, leaving 24 bases between them. Germline V gene data show CDR1 as SGHTA and CDR2 as FQGNSA. The CDR3 has 15 residues. The CDR3 loop reads CASSQRAGSSPWAFF. The CDR3 DNA follows: TGTGCCAGCAGCCAAAGAGCGGGGTCGTCACCTTGGGCTTTCTTT.

V is TRBV9 and J is TRBJ2-7; 8 positions match TRBD1. J was trimmed by 0 bases and V by 6 bases; bases with no gene match: 8. CDR1 and CDR2 (germline): SGDLS, YYNGEE. The CDR3 contains 15 residues. The CDR3 sequence is CASTPGGVDSYEQYF. The CDR3 region has the DNA TGTGCCAGCACCCCAGGGGGCGTGGACTCCTACGAGCAGTACTTC.

The chain employs TRBV6-1 and TRBJ2-5; a possible D gene is TRBD2 (6 bases). Trimming took 1 base from V and 7 from J, leaving 13 bases between them. The CDR3 sequence is 14 residues long. Germline CDR1 MNHNS, CDR2 SASEGT. This CDR3 is CASSEGGLGLTQYF. For the CDR3, the DNA is TGTGCCAGCAGTGAAGGGGGACTTGGCTTGACCCAGTACTTC.

This sequence joins TRBV5-1 and TRBJ1-4; D not certain. The CDR3 totals 13 residues. Germline CDR1 reads SGHRS; CDR2 reads YFSETQ. Between the trimmed V and J ends, which lost 4 bases and 4 bases, there was a span of 8 bases. DNA for the CDR3: TGCGCCAGCAGCGGGCAGTATAATGAAAAACTGTTTTTT. Translated, it gives CASSGQYNEKLFF.

The V gene is TRBV3-1 (or the pseudogene TRBV3-2), the J gene TRBJ2-1; the D is unclear. Germline V gene data show CDR1 as LGHDT and CDR2 as YNNKEL (reference sequence). The CDR3 consists of 12 residues. Between the trimmed V and J ends, which lost 8 bases and 9 bases, there was a span of 14 bases. CDR3 in DNA: TGTGCCAGCCCGCCCCTCACTTCTGAGCAGTTCTTC. It encodes CASPPLTSEQFF.